This TCR beta chain was captured in a study of cytomegalovirus exposure and HLA in healthy donors. Findings of the study overall: A prior analysis recorded that most TCR beta V segments were productive about 87% or about 30% of the time. After further analysis at a later stage, 16,951 TCR beta sequences were associated with HLA alleles at 0.05 false discovery rate. The Asian-associated ancestry cluster reportedly had fewer N-insertions than the approximately 670-donor mean in a later analysis.

There are 14 residues in the CDR3. Per the germline V gene, CDR1 is SGHNT and CDR2 is YYREEE (reference sequence). V lost 4 bases and J lost 7; bases outside the gene matches: 6. Remarks on this clone: Its antigen is still unknown.

The study ran its PCR with 60 Vbeta and 13 Jbeta primers. In the study's own analysis: Later work found tens of millions of unique TCR beta chains, with 9 million to 13 million shared. Clones were read by immunoSEQ multiplex PCR, and TCRdb kept only the in-frame ones, dropping some. The DNA was the basis for D and trimming; V, J and clone size are from that table. Of 85,000 to 100,000 clones listed, 55% to 65% are singletons. This sequence joins TRBV5-4 and TRBJ1-1; 11 positions match TRBD1. This receptor was identified in a human donor in good health. The source material was PBMCs. CDR3 DNA sequence: TGTGCCAGCAGCACGGACAGGGGGCAGAGTGAAGCTTTCTTT. As protein: CASSTDRGQSEAFF. Supplemented by reference TRBV5-4 and TRBJ1-1, the full variable domain reads ETGVTQSPTHLIKTRGQQVTLRCSSQSGHNTVSWYQQALGQGPQFIFQYYREEENGRGNFPPRFSGLQFPNYSSELNVNALELDDSALYLCASSTDRGQSEAFFGQGTRLTVV.